The text below deals with one T cell receptor (beta chain). Its antigen is unidentified. This sample is part of a study of CXCR3-negative and CXCR3-positive naive CD8 T cells. Study-wide results and caveats: Against CXCR3-negative naive cells, CXCR3-positive naive cells showed more hydrophobic TRB CDR3s.

The TRB libraries of cDNA were built by UMI-labeled 5' RACE. With the 5' RACE reads reprocessed, TCRdb shows one record per CDR3 protein and no DNA. The sample has about 120,000 distinct CDR3 sequences. The sample comprised naive CXCR3+ CD8+ T cells from blood. The sample's subset: CD45RO-CCR7+CD27+CD95- naive CD8+ T cells expressing CXCR3 (TNR3+). This clonotype originated in a human donor in good health. Some clones in this sample may be carry-over from other donors' samples.

This CDR3 is CASSLQADTQYF. The V call is TRBV12-3 or TRBV12-4, the J call TRBJ2-3; TCRdb's D call, TRBD1, is unchecked because there is no DNA. CDR3 length equals 12 residues.